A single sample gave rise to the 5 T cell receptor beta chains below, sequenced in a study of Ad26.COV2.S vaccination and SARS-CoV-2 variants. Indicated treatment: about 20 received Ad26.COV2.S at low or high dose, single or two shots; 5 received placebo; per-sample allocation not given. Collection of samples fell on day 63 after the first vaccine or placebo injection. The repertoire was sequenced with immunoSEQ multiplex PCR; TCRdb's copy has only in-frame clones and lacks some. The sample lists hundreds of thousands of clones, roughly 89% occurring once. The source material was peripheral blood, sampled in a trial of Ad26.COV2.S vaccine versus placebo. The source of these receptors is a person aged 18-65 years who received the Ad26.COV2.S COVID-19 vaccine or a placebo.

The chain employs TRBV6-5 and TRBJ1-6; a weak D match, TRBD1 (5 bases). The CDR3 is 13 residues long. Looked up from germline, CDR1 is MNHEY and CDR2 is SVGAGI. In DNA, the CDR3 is TGTGCTACTCGGGAACCAGGGAATTCACCCCTCCACTTT. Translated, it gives CATREPGNSPLHF.

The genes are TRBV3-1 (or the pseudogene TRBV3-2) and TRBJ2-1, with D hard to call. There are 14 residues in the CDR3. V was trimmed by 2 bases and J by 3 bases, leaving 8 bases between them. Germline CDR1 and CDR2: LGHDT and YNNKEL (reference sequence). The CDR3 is CASSQRESYNEQFF. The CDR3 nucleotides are TGTGCCAGCAGCCAAAGGGAAAGCTACAATGAGCAGTTCTTC.

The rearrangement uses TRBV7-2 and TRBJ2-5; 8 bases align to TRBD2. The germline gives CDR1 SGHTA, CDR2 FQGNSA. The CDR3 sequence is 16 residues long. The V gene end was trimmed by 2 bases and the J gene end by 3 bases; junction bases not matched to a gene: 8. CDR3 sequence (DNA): TGTGCCAGCAGCTTATATCAAACTAGCGGTGAAGAGACCCAGTACTTC. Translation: CASSLYQTSGEETQYF.

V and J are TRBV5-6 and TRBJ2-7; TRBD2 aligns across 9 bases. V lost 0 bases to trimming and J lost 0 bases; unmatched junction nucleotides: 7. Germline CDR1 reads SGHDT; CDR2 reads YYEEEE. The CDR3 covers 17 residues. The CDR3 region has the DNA TGTGCCAGCAGCTTGGTCGTGCGGGGGGGCCCCTCCTACGAGCAGTACTTC. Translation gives CASSLVVRGGPSYEQYF.

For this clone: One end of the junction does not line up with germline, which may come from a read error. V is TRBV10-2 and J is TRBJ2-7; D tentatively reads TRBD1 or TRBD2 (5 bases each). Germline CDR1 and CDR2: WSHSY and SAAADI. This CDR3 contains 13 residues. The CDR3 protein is CATPGRGSHEQYF. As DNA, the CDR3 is TGCGCCACGCCAGGCCGGGGCTCCCACGAGCAGTACTTC.